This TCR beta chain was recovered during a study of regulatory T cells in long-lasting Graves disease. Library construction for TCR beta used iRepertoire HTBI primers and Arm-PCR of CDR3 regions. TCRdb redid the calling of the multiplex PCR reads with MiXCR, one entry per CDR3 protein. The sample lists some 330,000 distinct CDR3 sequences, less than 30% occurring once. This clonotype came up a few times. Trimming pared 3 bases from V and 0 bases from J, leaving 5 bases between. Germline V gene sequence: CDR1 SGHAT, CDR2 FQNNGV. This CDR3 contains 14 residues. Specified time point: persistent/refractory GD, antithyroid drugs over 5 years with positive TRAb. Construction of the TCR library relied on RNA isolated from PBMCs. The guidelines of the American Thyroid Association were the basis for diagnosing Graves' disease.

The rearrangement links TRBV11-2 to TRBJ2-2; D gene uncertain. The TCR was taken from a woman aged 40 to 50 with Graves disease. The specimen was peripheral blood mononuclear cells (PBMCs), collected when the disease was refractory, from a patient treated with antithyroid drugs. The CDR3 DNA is TGTGCCAGCAGCTTCCGGGCGAACACCGGGGAGCTGTTTTTT. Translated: CASSFRANTGELFF.